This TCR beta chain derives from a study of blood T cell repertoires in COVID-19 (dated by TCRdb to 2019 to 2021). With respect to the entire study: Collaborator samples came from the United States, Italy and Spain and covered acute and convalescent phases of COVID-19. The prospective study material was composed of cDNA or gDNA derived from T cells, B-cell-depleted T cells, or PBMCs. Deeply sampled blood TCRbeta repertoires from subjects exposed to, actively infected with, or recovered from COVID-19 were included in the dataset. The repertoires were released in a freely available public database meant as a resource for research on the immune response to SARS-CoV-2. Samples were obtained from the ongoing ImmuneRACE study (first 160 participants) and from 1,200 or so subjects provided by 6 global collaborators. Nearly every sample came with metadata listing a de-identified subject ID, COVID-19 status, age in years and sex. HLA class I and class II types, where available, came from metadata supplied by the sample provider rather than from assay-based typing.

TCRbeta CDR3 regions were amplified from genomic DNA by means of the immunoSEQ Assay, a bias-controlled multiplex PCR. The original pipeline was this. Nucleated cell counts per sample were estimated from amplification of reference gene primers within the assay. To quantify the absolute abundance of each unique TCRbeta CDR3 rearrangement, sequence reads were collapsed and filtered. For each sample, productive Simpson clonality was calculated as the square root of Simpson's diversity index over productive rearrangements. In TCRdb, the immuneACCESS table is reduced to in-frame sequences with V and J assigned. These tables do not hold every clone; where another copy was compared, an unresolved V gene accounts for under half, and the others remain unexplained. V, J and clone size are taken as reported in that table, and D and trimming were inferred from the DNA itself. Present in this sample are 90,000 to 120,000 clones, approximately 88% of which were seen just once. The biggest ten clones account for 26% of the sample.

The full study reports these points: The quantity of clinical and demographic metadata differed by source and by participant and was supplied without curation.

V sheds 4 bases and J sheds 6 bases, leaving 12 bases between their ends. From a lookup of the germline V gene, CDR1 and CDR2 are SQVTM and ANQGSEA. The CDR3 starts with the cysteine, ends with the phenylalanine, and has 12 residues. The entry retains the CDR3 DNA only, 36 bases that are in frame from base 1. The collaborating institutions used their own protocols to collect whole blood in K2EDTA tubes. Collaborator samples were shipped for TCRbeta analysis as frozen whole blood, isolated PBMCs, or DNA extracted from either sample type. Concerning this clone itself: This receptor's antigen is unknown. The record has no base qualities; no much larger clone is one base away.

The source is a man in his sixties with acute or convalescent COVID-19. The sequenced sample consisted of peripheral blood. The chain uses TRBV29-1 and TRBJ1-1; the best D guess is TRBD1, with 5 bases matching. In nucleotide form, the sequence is TGCAGCGTTGTAGGGGATACTGCTGAAGCTTTCTTT. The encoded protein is CSVVGDTAEAFF.